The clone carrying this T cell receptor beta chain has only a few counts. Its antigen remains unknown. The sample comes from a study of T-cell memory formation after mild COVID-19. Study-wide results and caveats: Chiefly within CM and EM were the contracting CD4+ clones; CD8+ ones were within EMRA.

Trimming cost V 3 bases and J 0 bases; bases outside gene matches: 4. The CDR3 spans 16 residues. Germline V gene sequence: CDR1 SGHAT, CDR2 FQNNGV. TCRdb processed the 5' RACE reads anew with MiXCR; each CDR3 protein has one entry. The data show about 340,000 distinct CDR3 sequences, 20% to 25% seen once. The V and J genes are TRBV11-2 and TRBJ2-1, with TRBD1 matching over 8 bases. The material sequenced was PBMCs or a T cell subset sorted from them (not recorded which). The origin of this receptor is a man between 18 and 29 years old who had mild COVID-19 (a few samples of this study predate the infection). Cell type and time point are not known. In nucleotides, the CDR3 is TGTGCCAGCAGCTTCCTTGGACAGGGCTCCTACAATGAGCAGTTCTTC. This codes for CASSFLGQGSYNEQFF.